This T cell receptor (beta chain) was retrieved from a study of response to subunit inactivated influenza vaccine. This clonotype was found once. Its antigen is not known. This sequence may be a read error, since a much larger clone differs from it by one base. TCRdb re-called the RT-PCR reads through MiXCR, storing one row per CDR3 protein. The repertoire holds about 780,000 distinct CDR3 sequences, with approximately 17% as singletons. The CDR3 consists of 15 residues. Study-wide results and caveats: Few additional T cells are recruited per seasonal influenza vaccination, authors suggested.

The sequence came from a middle-aged man who received an inactivated influenza vaccine. The specimen comprised PBMCs from blood, sampled around 5 days after vaccination. The chain links TRBV12-3 or TRBV12-4 to TRBJ2-7; TRBD1 matches 7 bases. The CDR3 DNA follows: TGTGCCTGCAGTAGACAGGGTGGTCTCTCCTACGAGCAGTACTTC. It specifies CACSRQGGLSYEQYF.